A selection of T cell receptor beta chains follows, all from one sample in a study of blood T cell repertoires in COVID-19. Profiling relied on immunoSEQ multiplex PCR, and the TCRdb table lists in-frame clones only, not all of them. The table lists about 160,000 clones, approximately 84% of them singletons. Sequencing was done on a sample of peripheral blood. The receptor source for this set is a man between 40 and 49 years old with acute or convalescent COVID-19. CDR3s include the opening cysteine and the closing phenylalanine or tryptophan. A D gene is named only where the DNA matches it firmly. Rows give clone size only sometimes, using once, few, many, or a class for an expanded clone.

J gene	clone size	D gene	V gene	CDR3 DNA	CDR3 protein
TRBJ1-6	-	TRBD1	TRBV10-3	TGTGCCATCAGTGACAGGGGGGATAATTCACCCCTCCACTTT	CAISDRGDNSPLHF
TRBJ1-5	many	-	TRBV5-5	TGTGCCAGCAGCCGGCCTGGGCTCAATCAGCCCCAGCATTTT	CASSRPGLNQPQHF
TRBJ2-1	-	-	TRBV7-8	TGTGCCAGCAGCTTAGTTTTCTCGCCCCAGGGCTTTTTCGATGAGCAGTTCTTC	CASSLVFSPQGFFDEQFF
TRBJ1-4	once	TRBD1	TRBV7-9	TGTGCCAGCAGCCTCGGGACAGGGGATGAAAAACTGTTTTTT	CASSLGTGDEKLFF
TRBJ1-6	-	-	TRBV3-1/TRBV3-2	TGTGCCAGCAGCCAGGACGGCAGGGTGACCTCACCCCTCCACTTT	CASSQDGRVTSPLHF
TRBJ2-1	-	-	TRBV10-1	TGCGCCAGCAGTACGGGTTCCCCCTACAATGAGCAGTTCTTC	CASSTGSPYNEQFF
TRBJ1-6	-	TRBD1	TRBV11-2	TGTGCCAGCAGCCCCAGGGGGATGGGCTCCTATAATTCACCCCTCCACTTT	CASSPRGMGSYNSPLHF
TRBJ1-2	-	TRBD1	TRBV5-6	TGTGCCAGCAGCTCGACCGGACAGGAACGTAACTATGGCTACACCTTC	CASSSTGQERNYGYTF
TRBJ2-1	-	TRBD2	TRBV19	TGTGCCAGTAAAGCTAGCGGGGGTCATTACAATGAGCAGTTCTTC	CASKASGGHYNEQFF
TRBJ1-2	-	-	TRBV5-7	TGTGCCAGCAGCTTGAGGGGGAGCTATGGCTACACCTTC	CASSLRGSYGYTF
TRBJ1-6	-	TRBD1	TRBV28	TGTGCCAGCAGTTTACGACAGGGTGGCAATTCACCCCTCCACTTT	CASSLRQGGNSPLHF
TRBJ1-3	-	-	TRBV29-1	TGCAGCGTTGCTCAGGGTTCCTACTCTGGAAACACCATATATTTT	CSVAQGSYSGNTIYF
TRBJ1-1	-	-	TRBV5-1	TGCGCCAGCAGCTTGCAGGGGATGAACACTGAAGCTTTCTTT	CASSLQGMNTEAFF
TRBJ1-6	-	TRBD1	TRBV9	TGTGCCAGCAGCCAGGGACAGTCTAATTCACCCCTCCACTTT	CASSQGQSNSPLHF
TRBJ2-1	once	-	TRBV19	TGTGCCAGTAGTATAACAGCCTCCTACAATGAGCAGTTCTTC	CASSITASYNEQFF
TRBJ2-5	-	-	TRBV29-1	TGCAGCACCGGAAGGGAGATTGACGAGACCCAGTACTTC	CSTGREIDETQYF
TRBJ1-1	-	TRBD1	TRBV7-9	TGTGCCAGCAGCCGGACAGGGCGTGACACTGAAGCTTTCTTT	CASSRTGRDTEAFF
TRBJ1-6	-	-	TRBV28	TGTGCCAGCAGGGACAGCGCACTGAATTCACCCCTCCACTTT	CASRDSALNSPLHF
TRBJ2-5	-	-	TRBV5-8	TGTGCCAGCAGCTTTATTAGCCTAGAGACCCAGTACTTC	CASSFISLETQYF
TRBJ1-1	-	-	TRBV7-8	TGTGCCAGCAGCTCGCTGGACAGGAACACTGAAGCTTTCTTT	CASSSLDRNTEAFF
TRBJ1-5	-	TRBD1	TRBV5-1	TGCGCCAGCAGCCGTGGGACAGGGGATCGTCAGCCCCAGCATTTT	CASSRGTGDRQPQHF
TRBJ1-5	-	-	TRBV28	TGTGCCAGCAGGAAAGGGGTAGATAGCAATCAGCCCCAGCATTTT	CASRKGVDSNQPQHF
TRBJ1-4	once	TRBD1	TRBV29-1	TGCAGCGCCGGGGACAGTGCGAAGGAAAAACTGTTTTTT	CSAGDSAKEKLFF
TRBJ2-3	few	-	TRBV6-2/TRBV6-3	TGTGCCAGCAGTCCGACAGGGCGGGGAGATACGCAGTATTTT	CASSPTGRGDTQYF
TRBJ2-1	-	-	TRBV5-1	TGCGCCAGCAGCTTGGAGGCAGGGTCATACAATGAGCAGTTCTTC	CASSLEAGSYNEQFF
TRBJ2-3	few	-	TRBV7-9	TGTGCCAGCAGCCTTGAGGGGGACACAGATACGCAGTATTTT	CASSLEGDTDTQYF
TRBJ1-2	-	TRBD1	TRBV18	TGTGCCAGCTCACCAGGGCGGGACAGGGGATTGGATGGCTACACCTTC	CASSPGRDRGLDGYTF
TRBJ2-3	-	-	TRBV5-4	TGTGCCAGCAGCCCAAACACAGATACGCAGTATTTT	CASSPNTDTQYF
TRBJ1-1	once	-	TRBV28	TGTGCCAGCAGTTTTCCACCCGCTCCGGAACAGAAGACTGAAGCTTTCTTT	CASSFPPAPEQKTEAFF
TRBJ2-5	-	-	TRBV27	TGTGCCAGCAGTTTTTTAGGCGGGACCCAGTACTTC	CASSFLGGTQYF
TRBJ1-1	once	TRBD1	TRBV5-1	TGCGCCAGCAGCTTGGCCGGGACAGTAAACACTGAAGCTTTCTTT	CASSLAGTVNTEAFF
TRBJ2-1	-	-	TRBV9	TGTGCCAGCAGCGTAGAGCCTCAGGCCTCCTACAATGAGCAGTTCTTC	CASSVEPQASYNEQFF
TRBJ2-1	-	-	TRBV9	TGTGCCAGCAGCGTAGTGGCAGGGCCCTACAATGAGCAGTTCTTC	CASSVVAGPYNEQFF
TRBJ1-1	once	-	TRBV5-1	TGCGCCAGCAGTAACCAGGGGCCGGGGGGTACTGAAGCTTTCTTT	CASSNQGPGGTEAFF
TRBJ1-2	-	-	TRBV3-1/TRBV3-2	TGTGCCAGCAGCCAAAAGCACACCGGGGTAGTTGGCTACACCTTC	CASSQKHTGVVGYTF
TRBJ1-5	-	-	TRBV27	TGTGCCAGCAGTCCCCGCGGGGCAGTCTCCAATCAGCCCCAGCATTTT	CASSPRGAVSNQPQHF
TRBJ2-1	-	TRBD1	TRBV5-8	TGTGCCAGCAGCTTGGGACAGGGGTTCCACAATGAGCAGTTCTTC	CASSLGQGFHNEQFF
TRBJ2-3	once	-	TRBV9	TGTGCCAGCAGCTTTGCAGGGGGCACAGATACGCAGTATTTT	CASSFAGGTDTQYF
TRBJ2-7	-	-	TRBV30	TGTGCCTGGAGGAGGGACACCAAACTATACGAGCAGTACTTC	CAWRRDTKLYEQYF
TRBJ2-5	once	TRBD1	TRBV7-7	TGTGCCAGCAGCACCGGGACAGGCCAAGAGACCCAGTACTTC	CASSTGTGQETQYF